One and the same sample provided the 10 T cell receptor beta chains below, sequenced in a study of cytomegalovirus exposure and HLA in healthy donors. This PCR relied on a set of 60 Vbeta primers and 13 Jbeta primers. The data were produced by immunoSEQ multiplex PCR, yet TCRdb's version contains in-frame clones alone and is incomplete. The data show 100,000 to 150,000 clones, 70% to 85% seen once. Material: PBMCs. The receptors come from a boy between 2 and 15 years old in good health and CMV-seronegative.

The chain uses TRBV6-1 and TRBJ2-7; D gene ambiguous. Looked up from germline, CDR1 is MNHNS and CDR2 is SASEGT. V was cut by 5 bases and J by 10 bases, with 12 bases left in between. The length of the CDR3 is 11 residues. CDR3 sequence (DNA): TGTGCCAGCAGTTGGAGTTACGTTCAGTACGTC. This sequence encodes CASSWSYVQYV.

The CDR3 protein is CASQGKEYEQFF. The CDR3 DNA sequence: TGTGCCAGCCAAGGCAAGGAGTATGAGCAGTTCTTC. The V gene is TRBV5-4, the J gene TRBJ2-1; unclear D gene. The CDR3 is 12 residues long. Germline V lookup: CDR1 SGHNT, CDR2 YYREEE (reference sequence). V was pared by 7 bases and J by 8 bases, with 13 bases between.

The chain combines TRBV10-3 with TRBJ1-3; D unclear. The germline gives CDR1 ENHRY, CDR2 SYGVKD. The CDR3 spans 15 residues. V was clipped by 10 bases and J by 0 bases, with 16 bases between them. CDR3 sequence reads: CATTGPAISGNTIYF. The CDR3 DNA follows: TGTGCCACCACGGGTCCGGCGATCTCTGGAAACACCATATATTTT.

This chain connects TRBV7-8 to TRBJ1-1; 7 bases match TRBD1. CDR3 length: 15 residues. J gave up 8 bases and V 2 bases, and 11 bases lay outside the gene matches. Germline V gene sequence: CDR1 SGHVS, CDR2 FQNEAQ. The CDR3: CASSLPGGTASEAFF. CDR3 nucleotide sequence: TGTGCCAGCAGCTTACCAGGGGGTACAGCCTCGGAAGCTTTCTTT. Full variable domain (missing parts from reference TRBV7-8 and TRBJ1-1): GAGVSQSPRYKVAKRGQDVALRCDPISGHVSLFWYQQALGQGPEFLTYFQNEAQLDKSGLPSDRFFAERPEGSVSTLKIQRTQQEDSAVYLCASSLPGGTASEAFFGQGTRLTVV.

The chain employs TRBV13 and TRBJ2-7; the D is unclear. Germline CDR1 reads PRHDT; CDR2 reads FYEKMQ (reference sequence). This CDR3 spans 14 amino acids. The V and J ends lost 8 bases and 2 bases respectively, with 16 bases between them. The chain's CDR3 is CASASRGETYEQYV. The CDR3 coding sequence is TGTGCCAGCGCTTCCCGCGGAGAAACCTACGAGCAGTACGTC.

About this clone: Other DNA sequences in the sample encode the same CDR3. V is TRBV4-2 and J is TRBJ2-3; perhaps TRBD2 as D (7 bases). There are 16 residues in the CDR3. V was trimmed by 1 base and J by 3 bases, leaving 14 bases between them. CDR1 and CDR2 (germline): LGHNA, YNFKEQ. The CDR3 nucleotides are TGTGCCAGCAGCCAAGGAGGGGGGGGGCCAACAGATACGCAGTATTTT. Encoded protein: CASSQGGGGPTDTQYF.

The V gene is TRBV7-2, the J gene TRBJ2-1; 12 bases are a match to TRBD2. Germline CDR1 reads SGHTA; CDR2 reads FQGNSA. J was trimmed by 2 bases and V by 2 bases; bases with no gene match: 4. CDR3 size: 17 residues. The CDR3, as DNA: TGTGCCAGCAGCTTAAGGACTAGCGGGGAACCCTACAATGAGCAGTTCTTC. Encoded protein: CASSLRTSGEPYNEQFF.

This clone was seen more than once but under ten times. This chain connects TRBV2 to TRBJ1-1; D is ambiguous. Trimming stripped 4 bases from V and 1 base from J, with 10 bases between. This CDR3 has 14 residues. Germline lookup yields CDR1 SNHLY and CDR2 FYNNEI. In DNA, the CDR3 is TGTGCCAGCAGTGGCGGGAGGAGGAACACTGAAGCTTTCTTT. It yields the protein CASSGGRRNTEAFF.

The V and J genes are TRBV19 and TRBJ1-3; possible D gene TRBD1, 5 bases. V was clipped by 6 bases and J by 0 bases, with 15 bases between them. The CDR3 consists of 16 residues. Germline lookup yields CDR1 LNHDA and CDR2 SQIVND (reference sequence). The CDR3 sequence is CASRGQGSSSGNTIYF. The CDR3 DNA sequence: TGTGCCAGTAGAGGGCAGGGCTCCAGCTCTGGAAACACCATATATTTT. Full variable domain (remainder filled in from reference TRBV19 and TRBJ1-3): DGGITQSPKYLFRKEGQNVTLSCEQNLNHDAMYWYRQDPGQGLRLIYYSQIVNDFQKGDIAEGYSVSREKKESFPLTVTSAQKNPTAFYLCASRGQGSSSGNTIYFGEGSWLTVV.

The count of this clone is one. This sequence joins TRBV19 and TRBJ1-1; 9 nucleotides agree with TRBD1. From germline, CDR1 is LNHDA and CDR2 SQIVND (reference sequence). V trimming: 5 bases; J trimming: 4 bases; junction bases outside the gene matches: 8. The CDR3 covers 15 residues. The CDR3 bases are TGTGCCAGTAGTCCCGGGACAGGGCGGTTCACTGAAGCTTTCTTT. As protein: CASSPGTGRFTEAFF.